This T cell receptor beta chain was captured by sequencing in a study of blood T cell repertoires in COVID-19. Study summary: PBMCs, B-cell-depleted T cells, or T cells were the source of the cDNA or gDNA that made up the material.

J was trimmed by 12 bases and V by 4 bases; bases with no gene match: 7. The CDR3 is made up of 12 amino acids. CDR1 SGHAT and CDR2 FQNNGV come from the germline V gene. TCRdb's table, derived via immunoSEQ multiplex PCR, lists solely in-frame clones and lacks some. Among approximately 170,000 clones listed, around 83% were seen once. The receptor was derived from a woman in her 70s with COVID-19, enrolled during active disease. The specimen sequenced was peripheral blood. V is TRBV11-2 and J is TRBJ2-3, with TRBD2 identical over 7 bases. CDR3 region: CASSSSGSNQYF. CDR3 sequence (DNA): TGTGCCAGCAGCTCTAGCGGATCAAATCAGTATTTT.